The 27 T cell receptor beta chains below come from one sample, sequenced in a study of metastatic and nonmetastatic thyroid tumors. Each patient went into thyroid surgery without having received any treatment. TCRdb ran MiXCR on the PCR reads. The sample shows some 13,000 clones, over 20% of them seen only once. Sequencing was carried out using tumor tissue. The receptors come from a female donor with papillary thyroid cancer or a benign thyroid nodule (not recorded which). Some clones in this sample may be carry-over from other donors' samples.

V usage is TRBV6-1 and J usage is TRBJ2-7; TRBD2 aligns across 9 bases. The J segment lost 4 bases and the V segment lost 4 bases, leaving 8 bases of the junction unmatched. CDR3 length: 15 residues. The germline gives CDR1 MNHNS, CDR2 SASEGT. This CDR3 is CASSVRREGFYEQYF. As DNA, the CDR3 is TGTGCCAGCAGTGTGCGGCGGGAGGGTTTTTACGAGCAGTACTTC.

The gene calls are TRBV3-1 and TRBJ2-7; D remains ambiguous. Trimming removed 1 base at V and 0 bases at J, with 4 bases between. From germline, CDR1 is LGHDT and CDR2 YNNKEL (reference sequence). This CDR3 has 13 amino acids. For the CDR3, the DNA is TGTGCCAGCAGCCAAGGTAGCTCCTACGAGCAGTACTTC. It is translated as CASSQGSSYEQYF.

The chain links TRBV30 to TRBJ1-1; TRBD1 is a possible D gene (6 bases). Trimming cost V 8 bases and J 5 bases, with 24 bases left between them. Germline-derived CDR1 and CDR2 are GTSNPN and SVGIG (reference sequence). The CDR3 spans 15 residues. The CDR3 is CARDLGSVRGTEAFF. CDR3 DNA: TGTGCCCGAGATTTGGGATCCGTCAGGGGTACTGAAGCTTTCTTT. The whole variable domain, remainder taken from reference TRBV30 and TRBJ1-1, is SQTIHQWPATLVQPVGSPLSLECTVEGTSNPNLYWYRQAAGRGLQLLFYSVGIGQISSEVPQNLSASRPQDRQFILSSKKLLLSDSGFYLCARDLGSVRGTEAFFGQGTRLTVV.

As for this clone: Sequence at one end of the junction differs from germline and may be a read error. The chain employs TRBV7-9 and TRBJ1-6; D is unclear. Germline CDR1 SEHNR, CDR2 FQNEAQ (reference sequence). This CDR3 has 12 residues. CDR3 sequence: CSSSFDTRTLHF. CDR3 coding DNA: TGTTCCAGCAGCTTTGATACTCGAACCCTCCACTTT.

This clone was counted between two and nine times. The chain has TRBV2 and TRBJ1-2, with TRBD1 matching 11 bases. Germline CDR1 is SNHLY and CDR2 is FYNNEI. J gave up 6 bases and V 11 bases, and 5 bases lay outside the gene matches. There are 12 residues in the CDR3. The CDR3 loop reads CARGDRGNGYTF. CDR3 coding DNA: TGTGCCCGGGGGGACAGGGGGAATGGCTACACCTTC.

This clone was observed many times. CDR3 amino acids: CRARQGLAETYNEQFF. The CDR3 DNA follows: TGCAGAGCTCGACAGGGACTAGCGGAAACCTACAATGAGCAGTTCTTC. The chain has TRBV20-1 and TRBJ2-1; 11 nucleotides align to TRBD2. Germline CDR1 reads DFQATT; CDR2 reads SNEGSKA (reference sequence). CDR3 size: 16 residues.

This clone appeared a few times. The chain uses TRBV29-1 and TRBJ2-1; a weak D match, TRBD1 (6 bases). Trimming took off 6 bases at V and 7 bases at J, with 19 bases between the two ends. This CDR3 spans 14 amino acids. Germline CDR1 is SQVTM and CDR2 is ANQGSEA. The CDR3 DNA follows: TGCAGCGTCGTTGAGGGAACAGGGATTAATGAGCAGTTCTTC. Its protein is CSVVEGTGINEQFF.

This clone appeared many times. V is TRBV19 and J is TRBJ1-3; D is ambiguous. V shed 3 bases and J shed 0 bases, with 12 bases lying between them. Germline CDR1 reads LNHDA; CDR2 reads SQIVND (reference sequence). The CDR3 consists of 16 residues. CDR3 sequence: CASSIPQISSGNTIYF. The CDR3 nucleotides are TGTGCCAGTAGTATCCCGCAGATCTCCTCTGGAAACACCATATATTTT.

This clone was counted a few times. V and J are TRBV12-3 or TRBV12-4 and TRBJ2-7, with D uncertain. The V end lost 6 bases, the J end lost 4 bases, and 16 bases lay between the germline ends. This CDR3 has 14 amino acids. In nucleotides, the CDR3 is TGTGCCAGCAGACCTTCGCGGATTGGGTACGAGCAGTACTTC. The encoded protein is CASRPSRIGYEQYF.

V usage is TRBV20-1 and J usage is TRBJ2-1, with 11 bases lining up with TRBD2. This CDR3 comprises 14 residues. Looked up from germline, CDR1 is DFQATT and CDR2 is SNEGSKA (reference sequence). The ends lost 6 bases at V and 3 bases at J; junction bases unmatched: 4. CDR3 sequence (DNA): TGCAGTGCACAGGGGACTAGCGGCTACAATGAGCAGTTCTTC. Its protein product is CSAQGTSGYNEQFF.

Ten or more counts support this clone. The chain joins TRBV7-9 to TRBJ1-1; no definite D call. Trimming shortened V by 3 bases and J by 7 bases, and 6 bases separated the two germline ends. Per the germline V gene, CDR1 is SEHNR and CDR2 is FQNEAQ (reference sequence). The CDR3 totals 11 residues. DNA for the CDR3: TGTGCCAGCAGCTTCCCCCTTGAAGCTTTCTTT. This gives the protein CASSFPLEAFF.

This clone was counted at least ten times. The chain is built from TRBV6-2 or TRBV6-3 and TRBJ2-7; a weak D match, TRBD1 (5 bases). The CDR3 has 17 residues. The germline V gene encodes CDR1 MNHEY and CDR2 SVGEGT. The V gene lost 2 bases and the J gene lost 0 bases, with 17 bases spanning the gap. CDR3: CASSYARVHRSSYEQYF. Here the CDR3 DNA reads TGTGCCAGCAGTTACGCGCGAGTCCACAGGAGCTCCTACGAGCAGTACTTC.

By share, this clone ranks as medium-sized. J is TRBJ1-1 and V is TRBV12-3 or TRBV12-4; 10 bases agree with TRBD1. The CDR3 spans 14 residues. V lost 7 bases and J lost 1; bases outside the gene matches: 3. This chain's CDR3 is CASTRTGGNTEAFF. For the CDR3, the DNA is TGTGCCAGCACCCGGACAGGGGGGAACACTGAAGCTTTCTTT.

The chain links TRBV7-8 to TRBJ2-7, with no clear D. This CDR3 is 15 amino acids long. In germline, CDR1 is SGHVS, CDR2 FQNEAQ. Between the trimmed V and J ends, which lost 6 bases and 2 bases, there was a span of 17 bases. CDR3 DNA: TGTGCCAGCAGGCTACTCGGGTTGGGAACCTACGAGCAGTACTTC. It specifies CASRLLGLGTYEQYF.

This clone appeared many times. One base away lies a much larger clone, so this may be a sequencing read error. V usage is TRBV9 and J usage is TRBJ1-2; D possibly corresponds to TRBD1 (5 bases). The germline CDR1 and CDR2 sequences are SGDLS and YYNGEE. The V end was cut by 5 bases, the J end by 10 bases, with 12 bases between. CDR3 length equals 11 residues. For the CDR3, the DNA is TGTGCCAGCAGGGGGGAAAAAGACTACACCTTC. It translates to CASRGEKDYTF.

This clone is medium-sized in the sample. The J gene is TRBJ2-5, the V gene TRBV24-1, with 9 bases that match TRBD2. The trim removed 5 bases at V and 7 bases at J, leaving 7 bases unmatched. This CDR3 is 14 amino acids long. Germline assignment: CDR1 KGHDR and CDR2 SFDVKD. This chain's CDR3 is CATSGTSVEGTQYF. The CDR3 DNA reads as TGTGCCACCAGTGGGACTAGCGTCGAAGGGACCCAGTACTTC.

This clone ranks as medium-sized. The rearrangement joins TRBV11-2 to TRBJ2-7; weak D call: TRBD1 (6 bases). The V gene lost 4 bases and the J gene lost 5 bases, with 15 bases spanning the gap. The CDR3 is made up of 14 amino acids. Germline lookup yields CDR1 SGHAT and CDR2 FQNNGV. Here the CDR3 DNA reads TGTGCCAGCAGCTCCAGGGGCAGTCTTCACGAGCAGTACTTC. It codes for CASSSRGSLHEQYF.

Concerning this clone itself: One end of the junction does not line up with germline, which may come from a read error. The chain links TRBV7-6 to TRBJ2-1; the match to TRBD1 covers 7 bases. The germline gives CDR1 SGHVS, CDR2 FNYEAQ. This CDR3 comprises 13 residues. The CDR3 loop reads CARRGLGDNVQFF. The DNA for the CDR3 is TGTGCCAGAAGGGGGCTAGGTGACAATGTGCAGTTCTTC.

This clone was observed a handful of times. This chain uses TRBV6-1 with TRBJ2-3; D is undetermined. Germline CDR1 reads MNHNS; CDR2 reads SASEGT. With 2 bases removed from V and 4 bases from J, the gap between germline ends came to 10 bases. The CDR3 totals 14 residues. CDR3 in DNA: TGTGCCAGCAGTGAAAGCGAATTGCCAGATACGCAGTATTTT. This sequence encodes CASSESELPDTQYF.

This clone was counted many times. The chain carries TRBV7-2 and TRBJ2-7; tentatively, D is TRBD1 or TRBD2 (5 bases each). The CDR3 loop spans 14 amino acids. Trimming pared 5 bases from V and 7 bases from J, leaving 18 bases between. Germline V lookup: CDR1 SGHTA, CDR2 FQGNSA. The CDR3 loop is CASSRDGEEGEQYF. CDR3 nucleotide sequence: TGTGCCAGCAGCAGGGACGGAGAGGAAGGGGAGCAGTACTTC. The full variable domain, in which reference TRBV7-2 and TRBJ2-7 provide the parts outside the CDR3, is GAGVSQSPSNKVTEKGKDVELRCDPISGHTALYWYRQSLGQGLEFLIYFQGNSAPDKSGLPSDRFSAERTGGSVSTLTIQRTQQEDSAVYLCASSRDGEEGEQYFGPGTRLTVT.

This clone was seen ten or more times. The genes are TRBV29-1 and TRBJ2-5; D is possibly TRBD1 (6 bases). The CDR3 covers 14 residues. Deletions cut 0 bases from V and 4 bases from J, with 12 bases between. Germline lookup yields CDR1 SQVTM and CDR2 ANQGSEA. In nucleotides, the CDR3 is TGCAGCGTTGAAGATAACAGGGTCGGAGAGACCCAGTACTTC. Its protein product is CSVEDNRVGETQYF.

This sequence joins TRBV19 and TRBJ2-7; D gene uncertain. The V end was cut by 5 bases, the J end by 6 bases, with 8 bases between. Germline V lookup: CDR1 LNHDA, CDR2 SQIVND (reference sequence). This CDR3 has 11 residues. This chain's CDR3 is CASSFSGEQYF. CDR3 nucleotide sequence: TGTGCCAGTAGTTTCAGTGGCGAGCAGTACTTC.

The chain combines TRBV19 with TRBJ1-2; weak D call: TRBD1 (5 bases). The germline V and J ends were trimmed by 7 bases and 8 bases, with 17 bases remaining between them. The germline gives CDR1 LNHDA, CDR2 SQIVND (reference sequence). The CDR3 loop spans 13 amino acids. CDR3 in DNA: TGTGCCAGTACGGGTGGGGCCGGAGGAGGCTACACCTTC. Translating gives CASTGGAGGGYTF.

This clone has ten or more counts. The CDR3 loop is CASSMGRWGYEQFF. CDR3 nucleotide sequence: TGTGCCAGTAGTATGGGCAGGTGGGGTTATGAGCAGTTCTTC. This sequence joins TRBV19 and TRBJ2-1; D call uncertain. Germline CDR1 and CDR2: LNHDA and SQIVND (reference sequence). V dropped 3 bases and J dropped 8 bases, with 14 bases sitting between them. The CDR3 is made up of 14 amino acids.

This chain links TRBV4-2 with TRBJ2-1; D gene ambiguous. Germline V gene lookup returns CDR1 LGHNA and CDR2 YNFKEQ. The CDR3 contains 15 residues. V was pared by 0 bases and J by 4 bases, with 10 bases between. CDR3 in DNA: TGTGCCAGCAGCCAAGATGTCGGCCTGTACAATGAGCAGTTCTTC. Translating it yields CASSQDVGLYNEQFF.

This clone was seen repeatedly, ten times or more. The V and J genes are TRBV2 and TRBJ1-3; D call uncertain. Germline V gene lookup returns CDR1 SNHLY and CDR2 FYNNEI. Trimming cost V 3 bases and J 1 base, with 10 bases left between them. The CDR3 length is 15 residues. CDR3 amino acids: CASSDFAASGNTIYF. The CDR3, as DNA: TGTGCCAGCAGTGATTTTGCTGCGTCTGGAAACACCATATATTTT. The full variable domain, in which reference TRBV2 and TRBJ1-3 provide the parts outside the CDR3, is EPEVTQTPSHQVTQMGQEVILRCVPISNHLYFYWYRQILGQKVEFLVSFYNNEISEKSEIFDDQFSVERPDGSNFTLKIRSTKLEDSAMYFCASSDFAASGNTIYFGEGSWLTVV.

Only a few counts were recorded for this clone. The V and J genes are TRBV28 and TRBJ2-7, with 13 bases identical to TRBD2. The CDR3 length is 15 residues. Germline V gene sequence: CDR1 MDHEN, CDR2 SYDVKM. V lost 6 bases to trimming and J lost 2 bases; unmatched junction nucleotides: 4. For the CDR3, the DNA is TGTGCCAGCAGCTTACTAGCGGGAGGGACCTACGAGCAGTACTTC. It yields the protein CASSLLAGGTYEQYF.